This TCR beta chain comes out of a study of CD8+CD57+ T cells in acquired aplastic anemia. The germline V gene encodes CDR1 SQVTM and CDR2 ANQGSEA. CDR3 size: 13 residues. V lost 1 base and J lost 5, with 9 bases in between. For CDR3 and TCR beta VDJ profiling, genomic DNA was the template used. TCRdb re-derived calls from the reads in MiXCR, one entry per CDR3 protein. The repertoire has 100,000 to 130,000 distinct CDR3 sequences, around 50% of them found once; the top ten carry about a third. This receptor was obtained from a human donor in good health, serving as a control. Sequencing was done on a sample of sorted CD4+, CD8+, or CD8+CD57+ T cells (not recorded which) from PBMCs. The chain is built from TRBV29-1 and TRBJ2-4, with D possibly matching TRBD2 (7 bases). CDR3 in DNA: TGCAGCGTTGAAGCGCGGGGGCAAAACATTCAGTACTTC. Translation gives CSVEARGQNIQYF.